Reported below is one T cell receptor beta chain. Its antigen is still unknown. Base qualities are not provided; no much larger clone lies one nucleotide away. Taken from cysteine to phenylalanine, the CDR3 has 14 residues. The retained sequence is limited to the CDR3, 42 bases, with the frame set at the first base. V loses 2 bases of germline sequence and J loses 8 bases, and the interval between the two ends is 16 bases. As encoded in the germline V gene (reference sequence), CDR1 is SGHNT while CDR2 is YYREEE. The sample comes from a study of cytomegalovirus exposure and HLA in healthy donors (dated by TCRdb to about 2017). Regarding the complete study: An earlier analysis of fewer than 750 of the donors reported 250 to 350 Gb of sequence data and 117 million unique TCR beta sequences obtained from around 170 million T cells. Approximately 300 gigabases of sequencing data and 91 million or so unique TCR sequences made up an early release that covered 500 to 650 HLA-typed donors. The genetic ancestry cluster associated with self-reported Caucasian donors included about 81% of the approximately 410 genotyped donors. The study was designed to test whether signatures of past pathogen exposure could be identified by cataloging public T cell receptors. Using immunosequencing, the study profiled T cell repertoires from approximately 700 subjects and related those repertoires to cytomegalovirus serostatus. A separate validation cohort of roughly 130 different subjects was used in addition to the roughly 670-subject first cohort. To predict cytomegalovirus infection status, the study brought together high-throughput TCR immunosequencing, statistical association of individual TCRs with disease status, and machine learning. To study patterns of TCR occurrence, a later analysis re-analyzed previously published TCR beta repertoires from 500 to 850 donors and added high-resolution HLA genotyping. The later analysis used no new phenotypic data to find candidate immune exposures, relying instead on TCR beta sequences and their occurrence across donors. An earlier analysis of about 620 of the donors applied high-throughput TCR beta sequencing to assess whether each TCR beta V gene segment acted as functional or pseudogenic. Donor age, sex, ethnicity and CMV serostatus were compiled alongside the repertoire data. A later genetic analysis used genome-wide SNP genotypes for about 65% of the 666 donors, treating that subset as a discovery cohort. All discovery cohort repertoires had been generated using a single sequencing platform. Class I and class II HLA loci were covered by the typing at four-digit resolution. The number of donors typed differed by locus, with roughly 629-640 for A, B, C, DRB1 and DQB1, roughly 550 for DQA1, some 570 for DPA1, and 400 to 490 for DPB1. Because of strong linkage in the cohort, 5 or 6 DR-DQ haplotypes were treated as single units for association and clustering. Across approximately 420 genotyped donors of the cohort, an average of about 240,000 unique TCR beta nucleotide sequences per donor were sequenced, and around 19% of those sequences were non-productive.

The cohort comprised around 690 healthy bone marrow donors. Cohort members were all nominally healthy when sampled, although unrecorded immune exposures were likely present. The donor was CMV seronegative and was included in the group of several hundred seronegative cohort members. Each donor provided a peripheral blood sample, and peripheral blood mononuclear cells were used for TCR beta sequencing. The Qiagen DNeasy Blood Extraction Kit was used to extract genomic DNA from the blood cell samples. Library preparation employed the immunoSEQ multiplex PCR assay. For the multiplex PCR, a mixture combining 60 forward primers for TCR Vbeta segments and 13 reverse primers for TCR Jbeta segments was used. Amplification of the CDR3 region of rearranged TCR beta genes was performed with a multiplex PCR assay on genomic DNA. Amplified TCR beta libraries were sequenced as 87-base-pair reads on the Illumina HiSeq System. In the original analysis: A later analysis tallied 75 million to 95 million unique TCR beta chains across the 666 repertoires, and around 10 million of those chains were shared by two or more donors. Raw reads were error-corrected and collapsed into unique sequences with a nearest-neighbor algorithm that merged closely related sequences to remove PCR and sequencing errors. To assign V, D and J gene segments, CDR3 sequences were aligned to IMGT reference sequences. For a sequence to be retained, a match of at least six nucleotides was required to both a V gene segment and a J gene segment. Rearrangements were called productive when the CDR3 lacked stop codons and stayed in frame with V and J; all others were non-productive. CDR3 was defined by IMGT convention, running from the second conserved V-encoded cysteine to the conserved J-encoded phenylalanine. The earlier analysis of roughly 590 of the donors excluded any sequence lacking an unambiguous match to a single V gene segment. In an earlier analysis of several hundred of the donors, V segments were called functional above 56.7% productive rearrangements and were called segregating when the between-donor standard deviation exceeded 5%. A statistical classification framework was built for diagnosing cytomegalovirus status from the catalog of TCR beta chain sequences. In a later analysis, TCR nucleotide sequences were compared against IMGT/GENE-DB human TR gene sequences so that V and J genes could be assigned. In a later analysis, CDR3 sequences and most-parsimonious VDJ recombination scenarios were assigned using the TCRdist pipeline. In a later analysis, each TCR beta chain was defined by its CDR3 amino acid sequence together with its V-gene family, and reads lacking a unique V-gene family were excluded. As a way to deal with suspected cross-contamination and a sequencing artifact, a later analysis dropped 450 to 600 nucleotide sequences that were highly shared and had low generation probability. In a later analysis, a clonal expansion index was calculated for each public chain from normalized within-repertoire ranks of inferred template counts. In a later analysis, generation probabilities were computed using a VDJ recombination model fitted to out-of-frame rearrangements, and the results were checked against IGoR. In a later analysis, hypergeometric tests were used to score TCR-TCR, TCR-HLA and TCR-CMV co-occurrence, with a repertoire-size bias correction applied to TCR pairs. False discovery rates were estimated in a later analysis by permuting HLA or CMV assignments 20 times. A later analysis grouped co-occurring TCRs with DBSCAN, adding TCRdist sequence similarity when clustering within HLA-allele-positive subsets. For co-occurrence clustering, repertoires with fewer than 30,000 or more than 120,000 public chains were excluded, along with four to six repertoires with anomalous nucleotide sharing. The clones in this table, taken by TCRdb from immuneACCESS, are in-frame only. Not every clone is retained; where verified, under half of the shortfall comes from an unresolved V gene, and the cause of the rest is unknown. Clone size and V and J calls were adopted from that table, with D and trimming inferred from the DNA. Here the sample has 150,000 or so clones; approximately 86% occur a single time. Nearly 2% of the sample rests with the top ten.

The full study reports these points: Linkage disequilibrium might explain the correlated functional status among segregating V segments, but an unknown experimental factor could not be ruled out. Cytomegalovirus status was reported to be diagnosed by the classifier with high specificity and sensitivity in both the original and validation cohorts. An association between a missense DCLRE1C variant and V-gene and J-gene trimming of TCR beta chains was found in a later genetic analysis and replicated in an independent cohort. A few of the identified cytomegalovirus-associated TCR beta chains were confirmed in vitro to be specific for cytomegalovirus antigens. At a false discovery rate of 0.05, a later analysis linked 15,000 to 20,000 TCR beta sequences to specific HLA alleles. Because HLA typing was unavailable for some donors at each locus, only the typed subset was used in association tests. A further reported finding was that TCR beta sequences accurately predicted the HLA-A and HLA-B alleles for most subjects in the first cohort. When HLA alleles, especially DR and DQ, strongly co-occurred, TCR associations were difficult to assign to individual alleles. Immune exposure information for the cohort was limited to CMV serostatus. Most TCR sequences were seen in very few donors, while some public TCRs were found in many individuals. Presence/absence analyses assumed roughly uniform sequencing depth across donors, an assumption that may not hold. A later genetic analysis reported fewer N-insertions in productive TCRs among donors in an Asian-associated ancestry cluster than the roughly 700-donor mean. A later analysis reported that several top co-occurrence clusters appeared linked to parvovirus B19, influenza, CMV and Epstein-Barr virus. In an earlier analysis of approximately 600 of the donors, most TCR beta V segments were observed in productive rearrangements about 90% or about 30% of the time, broadly matching IMGT annotations. Because the 87-base-pair reads could not distinguish some IMGT-functional V segments, including TRBV6-2 and TRBV6-3, those segments were excluded. In a later analysis, HLA-associated TCR beta chains were found to be more clonally expanded and to have lower generation probabilities than equally common non-associated chains. According to a later analysis, TCR association rates differed among HLA loci, with DRB1 alleles showing the most associated TCRs and HLA-C alleles showing the fewest. The study listed 150 to 200 TCR beta chains as associated with cytomegalovirus. In a later analysis, most CMV-associated TCR beta chains were found to appear HLA-restricted, with HLA associations seemingly driven largely by CMV exposure. This cohort had only TCR beta chains sequenced, and the lack of alpha or paired-chain data limited which features could be detected. A cluster of highly shared sequence variants was judged likely to represent a technical artifact of the sequencing pipeline. Because counts were too low, roughly 18 rarely observed V segments, including chromosome 9 orphons, were left out of the earlier analysis of roughly 600 of the donors. It was suggested by the authors that the approach could potentially be generalized to other disease states and immunological phenotypes.

This receptor was taken from a woman under 30 in good health and CMV-seronegative. The chain couples TRBV5-4 to TRBJ1-2, with no reliable assignment of the D segment. Sequenced: PBMCs. The CDR3 reads CASSFAAGGRGYTF. The DNA is as follows: TGTGCCAGCAGCTTCGCCGCGGGAGGCCGCGGCTACACCTTC.